This TCR beta chain came from a study of lymphopenia after photon versus proton radiotherapy. The CDR3 sequence is 15 residues long. The junction had 7 bases not matched to a gene; V was cut back by 5 bases and J by 1 base. Germline CDR1 reads SEHNR; CDR2 reads FQNEAQ (reference sequence). Measured with immunoSEQ multiplex PCR; TCRdb has only the in-frame clones, and not every one. The table has 40,000 to 55,000 clones, 80% to 95% seen once. Sequenced here: peripheral blood, sampled from a patient treated with photon-based radiotherapy. The sequence was obtained from a woman in her thirties or forties with cholangiocarcinoma. The chain employs TRBV7-9 and TRBJ2-7; 8 bases map to TRBD1. The CDR3 DNA follows: TGTGCCAGCAGCCCTAGGACAGGGACGTCCTACGAGCAGTACTTC. It encodes CASSPRTGTSYEQYF.